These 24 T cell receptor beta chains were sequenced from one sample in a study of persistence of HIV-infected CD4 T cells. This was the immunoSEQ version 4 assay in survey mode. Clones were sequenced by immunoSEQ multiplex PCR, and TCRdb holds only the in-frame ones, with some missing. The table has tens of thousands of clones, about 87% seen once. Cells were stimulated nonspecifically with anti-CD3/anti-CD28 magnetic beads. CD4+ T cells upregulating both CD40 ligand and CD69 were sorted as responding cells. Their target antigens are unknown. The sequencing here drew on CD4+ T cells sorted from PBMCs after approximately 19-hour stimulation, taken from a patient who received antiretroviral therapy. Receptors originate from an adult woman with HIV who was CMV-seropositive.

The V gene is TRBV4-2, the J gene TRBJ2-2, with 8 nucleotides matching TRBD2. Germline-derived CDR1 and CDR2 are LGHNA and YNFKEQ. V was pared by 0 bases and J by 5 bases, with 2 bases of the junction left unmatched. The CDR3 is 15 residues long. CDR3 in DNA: TGTGCCAGCAGCCAAGAGGCTAGCGGGACCGGGGAGCTGTTTTTT. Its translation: CASSQEASGTGELFF.

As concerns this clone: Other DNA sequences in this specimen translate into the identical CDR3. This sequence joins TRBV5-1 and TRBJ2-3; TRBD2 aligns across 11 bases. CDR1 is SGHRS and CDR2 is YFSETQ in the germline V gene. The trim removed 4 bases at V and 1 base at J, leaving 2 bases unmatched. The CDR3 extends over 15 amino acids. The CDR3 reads CASSLGLAGTDTQYF. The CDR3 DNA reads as TGCGCCAGCAGCCTGGGACTAGCGGGCACAGATACGCAGTATTTT.

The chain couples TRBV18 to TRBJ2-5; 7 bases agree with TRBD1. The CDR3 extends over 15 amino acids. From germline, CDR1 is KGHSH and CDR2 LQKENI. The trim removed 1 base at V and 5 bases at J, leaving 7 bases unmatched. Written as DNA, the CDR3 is TGTGCCAGCTCACCACAACCCGGGACAGAGGAGACCCAGTACTTC. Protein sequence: CASSPQPGTEETQYF.

The CDR3 region is CASGPRDGNSPLHF. CDR3 bases: TGTGCTAGTGGTCCTAGGGACGGTAATTCACCCCTCCACTTT. This chain connects TRBV12-5 to TRBJ1-6, with D perhaps TRBD1 (5 bases). The CDR3 consists of 14 residues. The V and J ends lost 5 bases and 6 bases respectively, with 11 bases between them. CDR1 is LGHNT, CDR2 FRNRAP, per germline.

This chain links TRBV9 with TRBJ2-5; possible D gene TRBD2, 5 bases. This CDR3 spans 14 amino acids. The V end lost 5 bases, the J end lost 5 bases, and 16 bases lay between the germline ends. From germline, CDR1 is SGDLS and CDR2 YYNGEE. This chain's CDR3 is CASSSRVGRETQYF. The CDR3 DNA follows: TGTGCCAGCAGTTCGAGGGTGGGTCGGGAGACCCAGTACTTC.

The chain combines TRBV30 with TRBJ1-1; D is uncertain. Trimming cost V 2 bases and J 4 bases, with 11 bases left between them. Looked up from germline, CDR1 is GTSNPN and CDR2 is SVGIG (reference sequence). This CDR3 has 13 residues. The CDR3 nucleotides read TGTGCCTGGAGTCGGGGTTCCGCCACTGAAGCTTTCTTT. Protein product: CAWSRGSATEAFF.

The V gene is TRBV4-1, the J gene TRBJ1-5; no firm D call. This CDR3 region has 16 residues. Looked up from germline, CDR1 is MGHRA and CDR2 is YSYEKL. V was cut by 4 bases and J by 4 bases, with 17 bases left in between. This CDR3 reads CASSREWRESNQPQHF. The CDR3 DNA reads TGCGCCAGCAGCCGAGAATGGCGGGAGAGTAATCAGCCCCAGCATTTT.

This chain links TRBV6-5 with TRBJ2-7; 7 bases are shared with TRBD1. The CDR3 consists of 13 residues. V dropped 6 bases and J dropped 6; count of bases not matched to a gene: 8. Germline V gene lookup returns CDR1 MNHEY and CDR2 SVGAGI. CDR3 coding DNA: TGTGCCAGCAGATCCGACAGGGACCCCGAGCAGTACTTC. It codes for CASRSDRDPEQYF.

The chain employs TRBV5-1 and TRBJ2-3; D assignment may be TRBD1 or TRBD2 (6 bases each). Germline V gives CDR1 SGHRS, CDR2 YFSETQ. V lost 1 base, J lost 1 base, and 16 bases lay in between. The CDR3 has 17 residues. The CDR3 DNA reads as TGCGCCAGCAGCTTGTATGGGGGGCTGGCTGGCACAGATACGCAGTATTTT. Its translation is CASSLYGGLAGTDTQYF.

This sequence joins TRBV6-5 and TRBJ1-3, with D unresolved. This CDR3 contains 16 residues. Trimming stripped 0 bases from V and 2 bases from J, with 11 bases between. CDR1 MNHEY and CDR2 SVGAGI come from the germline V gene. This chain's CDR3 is CASSYSKGRTGNTIYF. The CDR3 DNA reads TGTGCCAGCAGTTACTCGAAAGGGAGGACTGGAAACACCATATATTTT.

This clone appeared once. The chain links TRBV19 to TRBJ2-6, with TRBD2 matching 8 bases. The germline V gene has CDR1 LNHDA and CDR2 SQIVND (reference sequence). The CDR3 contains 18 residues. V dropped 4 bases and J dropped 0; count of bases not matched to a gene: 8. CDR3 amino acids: CASSTISGGLSGANVLTF. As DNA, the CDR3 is TGTGCCAGTAGTACGATCAGCGGGGGCCTCTCTGGGGCCAACGTCCTGACTTTC.

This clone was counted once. CDR3 sequence reads: CATESGQVFSGNTIYF. As DNA, the CDR3 is TGTGCCACCGAATCGGGACAAGTCTTCTCTGGAAACACCATATATTTT. The V call is TRBV19, the J call TRBJ1-3; the D gene is possibly TRBD1 (6 bases). This CDR3 has 16 amino acids. V dropped 10 bases and J dropped 0 bases, with 19 bases sitting between them. Germline V gene lookup returns CDR1 LNHDA and CDR2 SQIVND (reference sequence).

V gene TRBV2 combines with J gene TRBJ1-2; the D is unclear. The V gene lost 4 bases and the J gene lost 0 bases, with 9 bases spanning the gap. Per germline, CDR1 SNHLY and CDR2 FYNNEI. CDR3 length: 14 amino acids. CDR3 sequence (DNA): TGTGCCAGCAGTGGTCAGGTTTCTAACTATGGCTACACCTTC. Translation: CASSGQVSNYGYTF.

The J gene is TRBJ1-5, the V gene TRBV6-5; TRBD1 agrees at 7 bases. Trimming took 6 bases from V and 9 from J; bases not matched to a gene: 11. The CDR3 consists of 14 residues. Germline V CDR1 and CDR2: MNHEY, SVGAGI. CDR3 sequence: CASSQQGNGWPQHF. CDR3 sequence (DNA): TGTGCCAGCAGCCAACAGGGGAACGGATGGCCCCAGCATTTT.

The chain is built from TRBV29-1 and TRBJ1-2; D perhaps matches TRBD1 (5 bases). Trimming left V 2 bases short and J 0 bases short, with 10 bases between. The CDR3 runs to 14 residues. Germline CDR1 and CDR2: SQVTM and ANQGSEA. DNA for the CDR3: TGCAGCGTTGAACTGTGGACATCTAACTATGGCTACACCTTC. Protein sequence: CSVELWTSNYGYTF.

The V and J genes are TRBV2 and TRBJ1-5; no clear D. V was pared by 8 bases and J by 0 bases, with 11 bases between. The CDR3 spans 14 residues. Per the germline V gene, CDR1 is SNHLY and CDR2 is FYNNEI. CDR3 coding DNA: TGTGCCAGCGCTGGACGGCATAGCAATCAGCCCCAGCATTTT. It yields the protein CASAGRHSNQPQHF.

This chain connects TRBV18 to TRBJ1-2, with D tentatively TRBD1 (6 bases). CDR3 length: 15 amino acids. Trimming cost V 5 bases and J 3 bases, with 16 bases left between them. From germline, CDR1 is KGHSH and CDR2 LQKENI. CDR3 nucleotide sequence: TGTGCCAGCTCAGACCCGGGACAAGCCCACTATGGCTACACCTTC. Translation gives CASSDPGQAHYGYTF.

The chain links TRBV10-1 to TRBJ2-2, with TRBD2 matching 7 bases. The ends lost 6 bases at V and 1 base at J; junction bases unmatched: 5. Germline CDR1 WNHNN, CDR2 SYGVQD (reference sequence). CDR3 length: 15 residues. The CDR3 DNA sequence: TGCGCCAGCAGGGGCGGGGGATTGAACACCGGGGAGCTGTTTTTT. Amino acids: CASRGGGLNTGELFF.

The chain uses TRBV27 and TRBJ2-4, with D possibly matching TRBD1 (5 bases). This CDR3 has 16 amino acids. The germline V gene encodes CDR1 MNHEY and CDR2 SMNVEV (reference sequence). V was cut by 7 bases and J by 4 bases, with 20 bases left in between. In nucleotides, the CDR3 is TGTGCCAGCAAAGACCCAGGGCCCGGCAAGAAAAACATTCAGTACTTC. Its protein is CASKDPGPGKKNIQYF.

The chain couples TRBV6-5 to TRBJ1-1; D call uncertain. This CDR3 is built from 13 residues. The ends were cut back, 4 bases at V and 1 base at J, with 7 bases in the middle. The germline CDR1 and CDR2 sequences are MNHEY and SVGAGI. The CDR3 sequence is CASSSQWNTEAFF. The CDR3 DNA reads TGTGCCAGCAGTTCTCAGTGGAACACTGAAGCTTTCTTT.

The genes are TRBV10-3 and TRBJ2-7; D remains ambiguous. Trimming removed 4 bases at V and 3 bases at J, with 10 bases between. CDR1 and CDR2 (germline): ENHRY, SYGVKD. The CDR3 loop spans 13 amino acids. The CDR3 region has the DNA TGTGCCATCAGTGTGGACGTCATCTACGAGCAGTACTTC. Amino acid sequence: CAISVDVIYEQYF.

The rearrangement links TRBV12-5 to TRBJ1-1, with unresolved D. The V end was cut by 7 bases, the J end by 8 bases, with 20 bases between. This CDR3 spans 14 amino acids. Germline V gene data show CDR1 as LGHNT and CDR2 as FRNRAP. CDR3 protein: CASATMPGPREAFF. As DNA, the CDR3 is TGTGCTAGTGCCACAATGCCGGGTCCTCGGGAAGCTTTCTTT. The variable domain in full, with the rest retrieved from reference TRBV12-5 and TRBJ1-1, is DARVTQTPRHKVTEMGQEVTMRCQPILGHNTVFWYRQTMMQGLELLAYFRNRAPLDDSGMPKDRFSAEMPDATLATLKIQPSEPRDSAVYFCASATMPGPREAFFGQGTRLTVV.

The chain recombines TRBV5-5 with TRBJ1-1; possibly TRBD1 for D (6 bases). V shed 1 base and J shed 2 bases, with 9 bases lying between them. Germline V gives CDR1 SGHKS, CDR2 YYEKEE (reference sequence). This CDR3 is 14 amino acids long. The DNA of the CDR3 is TGTGCCAGCAGCTTGCGGGGGCAAAACACTGAAGCTTTCTTT. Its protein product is CASSLRGQNTEAFF. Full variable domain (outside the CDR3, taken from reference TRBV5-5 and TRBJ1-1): DAGVTQSPTHLIKTRGQQVTLRCSPISGHKSVSWYQQVLGQGPQFIFQYYEKEERGRGNFPDRFSARQFPNYSSELNVNALLLGDSALYLCASSLRGQNTEAFFGQGTRLTVV.

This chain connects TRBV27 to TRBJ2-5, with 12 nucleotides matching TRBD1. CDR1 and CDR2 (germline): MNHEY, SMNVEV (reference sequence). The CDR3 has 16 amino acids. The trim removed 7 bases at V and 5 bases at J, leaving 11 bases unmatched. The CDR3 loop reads CASNLRWDRGPETQYF. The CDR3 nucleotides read TGTGCCAGCAATTTGAGGTGGGACAGGGGGCCGGAGACCCAGTACTTC.